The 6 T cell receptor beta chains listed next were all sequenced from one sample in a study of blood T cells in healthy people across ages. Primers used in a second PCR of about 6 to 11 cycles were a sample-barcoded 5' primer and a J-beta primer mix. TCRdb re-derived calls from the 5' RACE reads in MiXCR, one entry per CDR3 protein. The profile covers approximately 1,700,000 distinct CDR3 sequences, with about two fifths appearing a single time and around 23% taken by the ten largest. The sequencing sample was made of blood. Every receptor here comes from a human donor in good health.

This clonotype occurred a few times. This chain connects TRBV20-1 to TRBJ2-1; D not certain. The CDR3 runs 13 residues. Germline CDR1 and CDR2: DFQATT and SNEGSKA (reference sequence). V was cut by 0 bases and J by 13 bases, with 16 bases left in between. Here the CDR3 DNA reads TGCAGTGCTAGAGATCCTCAAACAGAGACCCAGTTCTTC. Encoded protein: CSARDPQTETQFF.

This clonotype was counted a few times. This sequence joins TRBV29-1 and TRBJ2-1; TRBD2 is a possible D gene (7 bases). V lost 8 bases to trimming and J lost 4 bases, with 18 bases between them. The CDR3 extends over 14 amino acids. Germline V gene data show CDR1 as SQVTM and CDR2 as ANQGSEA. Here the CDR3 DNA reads TGCAGCTCCCGAGGGGCGGGGGCTTACAATGAGCAGTTCTTC. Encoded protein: CSSRGAGAYNEQFF.

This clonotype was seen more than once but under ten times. The CDR3 DNA is TGTGCCAGCAGCTTAGGATCGGGCCCGCGGTCCACAGATACGCAGTATTTT. Translation: CASSLGSGPRSTDTQYF. The chain carries TRBV7-3 and TRBJ2-3, with unresolved D. This CDR3 spans 17 amino acids. The V gene lost 2 bases and the J gene lost 2 bases, with 17 bases spanning the gap. Germline CDR1 and CDR2: SGHTA and FQGTGA.

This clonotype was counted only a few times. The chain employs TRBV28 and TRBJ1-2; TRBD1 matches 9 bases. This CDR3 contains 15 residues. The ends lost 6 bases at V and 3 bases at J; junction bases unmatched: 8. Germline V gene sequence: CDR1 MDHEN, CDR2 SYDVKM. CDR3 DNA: TGTGCCAGCAGAGGGAGGGACAGGGCGGACTATGGCTACACCTTC. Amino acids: CASRGRDRADYGYTF.

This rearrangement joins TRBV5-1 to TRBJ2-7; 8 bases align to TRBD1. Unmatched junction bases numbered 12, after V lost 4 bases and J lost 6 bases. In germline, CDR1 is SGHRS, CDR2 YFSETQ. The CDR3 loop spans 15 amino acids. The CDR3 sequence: CASSKGQVGMIEQYF. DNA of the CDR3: TGCGCCAGCAGCAAGGGACAGGTGGGGATGATCGAGCAGTACTTC. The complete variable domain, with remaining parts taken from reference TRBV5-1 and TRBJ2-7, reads KAGVTQTPRYLIKTRGQQVTLSCSPISGHRSVSWYQQTPGQGLQFLFEYFSETQRNKGNFPGRFSGRQFSNSRSEMNVSTLELGDSALYLCASSKGQVGMIEQYFGPGTRLTVT.

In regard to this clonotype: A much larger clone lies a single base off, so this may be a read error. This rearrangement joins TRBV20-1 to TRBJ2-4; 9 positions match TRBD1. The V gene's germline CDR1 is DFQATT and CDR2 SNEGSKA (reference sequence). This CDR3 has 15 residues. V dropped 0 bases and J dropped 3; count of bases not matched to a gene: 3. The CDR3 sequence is CSAREATGGKNIQYF. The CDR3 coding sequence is TGCAGTGCTAGAGAAGCGACAGGGGGCAAAAACATTCAGTACTTC.